The clone carrying this T cell receptor beta chain was picked up a small number of times. V shed 1 base and J shed 0 bases, with 7 bases lying between them. This CDR3 has 15 residues. CDR1 is SGHVT, CDR2 SQSDAQ, per germline. The data originate from a study of blood T cell repertoires in COVID-19. Study-level background: Collection of acute and convalescent COVID-19 samples took place in the United States, Italy and Spain. Sample material is recorded as cDNA or gDNA derived from T cells, B-cell-depleted T cells, or PBMCs.

As processed by the authors: The authors estimated nucleated cell counts from reference gene primer amplification. Profiling relied on immunoSEQ multiplex PCR, and the TCRdb table lists in-frame clones only, not all of them. V and J calls and clone size are those listed in that table; D and trimming were worked out from the DNA. The table shows roughly 38,000 clones, with around four fifths occurring only once. Sequences were obtained from peripheral blood. This sequence originates from a human donor in a cohort sampled during active COVID-19. The rearrangement uses TRBV7-4 and TRBJ1-3; D is unclear. The DNA of the CDR3 is TGTGCCAGCAGCTTAGTACAGAGCTCTGGAAACACCATATATTTT. Amino acids: CASSLVQSSGNTIYF.